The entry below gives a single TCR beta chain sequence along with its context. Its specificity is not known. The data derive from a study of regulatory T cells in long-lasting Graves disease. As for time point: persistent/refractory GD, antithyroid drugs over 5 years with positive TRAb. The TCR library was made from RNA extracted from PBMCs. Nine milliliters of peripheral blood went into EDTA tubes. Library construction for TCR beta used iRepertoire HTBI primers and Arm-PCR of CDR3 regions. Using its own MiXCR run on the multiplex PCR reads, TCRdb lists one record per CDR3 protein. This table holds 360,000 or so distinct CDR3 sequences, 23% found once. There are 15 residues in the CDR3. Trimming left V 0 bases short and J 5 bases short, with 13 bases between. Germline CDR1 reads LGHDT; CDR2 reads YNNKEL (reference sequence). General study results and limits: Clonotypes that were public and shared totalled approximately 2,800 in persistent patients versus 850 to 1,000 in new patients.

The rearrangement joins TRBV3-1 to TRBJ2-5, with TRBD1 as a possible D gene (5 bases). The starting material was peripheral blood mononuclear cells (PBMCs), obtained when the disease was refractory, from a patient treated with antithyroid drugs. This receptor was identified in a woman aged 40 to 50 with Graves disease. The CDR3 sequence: CASSQDLGVTETQYF. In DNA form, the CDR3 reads TGTGCCAGCAGCCAAGATCTAGGGGTCACGGAGACCCAGTACTTC.